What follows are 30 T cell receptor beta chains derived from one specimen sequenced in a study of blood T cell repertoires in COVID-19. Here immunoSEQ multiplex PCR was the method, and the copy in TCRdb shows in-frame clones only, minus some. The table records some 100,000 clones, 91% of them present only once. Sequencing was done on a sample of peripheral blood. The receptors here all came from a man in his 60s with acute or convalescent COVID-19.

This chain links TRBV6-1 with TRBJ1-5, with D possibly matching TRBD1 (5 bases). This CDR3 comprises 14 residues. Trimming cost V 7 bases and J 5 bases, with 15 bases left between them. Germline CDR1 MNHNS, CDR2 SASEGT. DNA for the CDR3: TGTGCCAGCACCCCCTCCAGGGATCATCAGCCCCAGCATTTT. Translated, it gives CASTPSRDHQPQHF.

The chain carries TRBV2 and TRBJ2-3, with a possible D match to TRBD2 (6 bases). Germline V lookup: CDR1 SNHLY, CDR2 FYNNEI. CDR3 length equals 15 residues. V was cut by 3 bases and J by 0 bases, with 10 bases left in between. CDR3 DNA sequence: TGTGCCAGCAGTGAGCTAGCGCCTAGCACAGATACGCAGTATTTT. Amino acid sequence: CASSELAPSTDTQYF.

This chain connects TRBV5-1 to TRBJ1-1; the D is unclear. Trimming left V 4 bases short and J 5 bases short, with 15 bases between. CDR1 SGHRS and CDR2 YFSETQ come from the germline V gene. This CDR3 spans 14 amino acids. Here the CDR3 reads CASSPVGVRTEAFF. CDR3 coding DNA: TGCGCCAGCAGCCCTGTCGGGGTGAGGACTGAAGCTTTCTTT.

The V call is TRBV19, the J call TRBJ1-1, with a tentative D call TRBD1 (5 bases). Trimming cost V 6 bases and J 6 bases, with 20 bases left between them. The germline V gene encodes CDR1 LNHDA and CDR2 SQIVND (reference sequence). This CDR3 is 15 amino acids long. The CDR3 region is CASRFRGATDSEAFF. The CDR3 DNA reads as TGTGCCAGTAGGTTCCGCGGGGCCACCGACTCTGAAGCTTTCTTT.

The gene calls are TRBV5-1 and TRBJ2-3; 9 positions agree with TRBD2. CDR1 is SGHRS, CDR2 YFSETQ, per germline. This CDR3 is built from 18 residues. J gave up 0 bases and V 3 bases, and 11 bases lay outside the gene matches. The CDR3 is CASSSLLIAGASTDTQYF. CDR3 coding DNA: TGCGCCAGCAGCTCCCTTTTAATAGCGGGAGCTAGCACAGATACGCAGTATTTT.

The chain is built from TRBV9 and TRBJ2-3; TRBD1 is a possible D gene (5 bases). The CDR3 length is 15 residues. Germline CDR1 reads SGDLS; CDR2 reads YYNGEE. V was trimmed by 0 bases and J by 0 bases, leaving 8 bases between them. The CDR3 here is CASSVGQGSTDTQYF. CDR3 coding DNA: TGTGCCAGCAGCGTAGGGCAGGGAAGCACAGATACGCAGTATTTT. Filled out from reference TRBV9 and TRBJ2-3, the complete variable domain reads DSGVTQTPKHLITATGQRVTLRCSPRSGDLSVYWYQQSLDQGLQFLIQYYNGEERAKGNILERFSAQQFPDLHSELNLSSLELGDSALYFCASSVGQGSTDTQYFGPGTRLTVL.

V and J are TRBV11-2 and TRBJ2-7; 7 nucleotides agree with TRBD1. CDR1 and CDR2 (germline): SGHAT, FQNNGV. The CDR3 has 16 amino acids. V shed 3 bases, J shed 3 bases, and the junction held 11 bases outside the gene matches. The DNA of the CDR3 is TGTGCCAGCAGCTTCCTCAGACAGGGCAAGGACTACGAGCAGTACTTC. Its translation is CASSFLRQGKDYEQYF. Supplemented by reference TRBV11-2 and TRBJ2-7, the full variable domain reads EAGVAQSPRYKIIEKRQSVAFWCNPISGHATLYWYQQILGQGPKLLIQFQNNGVVDDSQLPKDRFSAERLKGVDSTLKIQPAKLEDSAVYLCASSFLRQGKDYEQYFGPGTRLTVT.

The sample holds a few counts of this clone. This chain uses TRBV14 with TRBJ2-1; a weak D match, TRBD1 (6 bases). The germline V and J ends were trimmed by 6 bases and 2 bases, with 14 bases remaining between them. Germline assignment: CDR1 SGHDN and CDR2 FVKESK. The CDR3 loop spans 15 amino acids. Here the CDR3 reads CASSPRGGTYNEQFF. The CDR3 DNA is TGTGCCAGCAGTCCTAGAGGGGGAACCTACAATGAGCAGTTCTTC.

The CDR3 nucleotides read TGTGCCAGCAGCCAAATGGACAGGGCGAACACCGGGGAGCTGTTTTTT. The encoded protein is CASSQMDRANTGELFF. The chain uses TRBV14 and TRBJ2-2, with 8 bases matching TRBD1. The CDR3 covers 16 residues. Germline loops: CDR1 SGHDN, CDR2 FVKESK. J was trimmed by 0 bases and V by 2 bases; bases with no gene match: 2.

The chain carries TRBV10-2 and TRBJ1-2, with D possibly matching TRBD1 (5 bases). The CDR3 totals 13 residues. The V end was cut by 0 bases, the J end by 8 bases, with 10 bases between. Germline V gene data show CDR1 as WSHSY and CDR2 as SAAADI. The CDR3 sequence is CASSESARGGYTF. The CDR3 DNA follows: TGCGCCAGCAGTGAGTCGGCTCGGGGGGGCTACACCTTC.

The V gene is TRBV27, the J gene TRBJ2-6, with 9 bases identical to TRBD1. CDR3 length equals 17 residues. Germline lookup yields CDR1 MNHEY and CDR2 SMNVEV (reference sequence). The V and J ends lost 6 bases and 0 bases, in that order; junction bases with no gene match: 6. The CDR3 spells CASRMDRGGSGANVLTF. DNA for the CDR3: TGTGCCAGCAGAATGGACAGGGGAGGCTCTGGGGCCAACGTCCTGACTTTC.

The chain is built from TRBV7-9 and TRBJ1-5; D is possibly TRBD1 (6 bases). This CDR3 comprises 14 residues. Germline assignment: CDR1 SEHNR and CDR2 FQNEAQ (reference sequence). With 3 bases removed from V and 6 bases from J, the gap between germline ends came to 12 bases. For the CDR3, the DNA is TGTGCCAGCAGCTTTGATCAGGGGAGTCAGCCCCAGCATTTT. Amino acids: CASSFDQGSQPQHF. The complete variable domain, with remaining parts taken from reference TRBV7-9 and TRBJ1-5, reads DTGVSQNPRHKITKRGQNVTFRCDPISEHNRLYWYRQTLGQGPEFLTYFQNEAQLEKSRLLSDRFSAERPKGSFSTLEIQRTEQGDSAMYLCASSFDQGSQPQHFGDGTRLSIL.

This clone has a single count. CDR3 in DNA: TGTGCCAGCAGTCCTGGGACTAGCGGGAACACAGATACGCAGTATTTT. It translates to CASSPGTSGNTDTQYF. The rearrangement joins TRBV28 to TRBJ2-3, with 13 positions matching TRBD2. Germline V gene sequence: CDR1 MDHEN, CDR2 SYDVKM. The V gene end was trimmed by 5 bases and the J gene end by 2 bases; junction bases not matched to a gene: 4. The CDR3 totals 16 residues. The variable domain in full, with the rest retrieved from reference TRBV28 and TRBJ2-3, is DVKVTQSSRYLVKRTGEKVFLECVQDMDHENMFWYRQDPGLGLRLIYFSYDVKMKEKGDIPEGYSVSREKKERFSLILESASTNQTSMYLCASSPGTSGNTDTQYFGPGTRLTVL.

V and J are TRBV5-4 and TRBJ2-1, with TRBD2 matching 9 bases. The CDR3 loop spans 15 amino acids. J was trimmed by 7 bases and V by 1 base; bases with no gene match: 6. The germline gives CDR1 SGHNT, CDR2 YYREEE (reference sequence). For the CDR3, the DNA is TGTGCCAGCAGCTTGCAACTAGCGGGCTGGAATGAGCAGTTCTTC. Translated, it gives CASSLQLAGWNEQFF.

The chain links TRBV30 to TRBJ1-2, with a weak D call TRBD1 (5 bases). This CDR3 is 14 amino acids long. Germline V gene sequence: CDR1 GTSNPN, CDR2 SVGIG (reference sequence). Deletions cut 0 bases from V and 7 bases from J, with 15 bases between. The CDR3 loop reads CAWSVLGQGGGYTF. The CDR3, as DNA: TGTGCCTGGAGTGTACTGGGCCAGGGAGGTGGCTACACCTTC.

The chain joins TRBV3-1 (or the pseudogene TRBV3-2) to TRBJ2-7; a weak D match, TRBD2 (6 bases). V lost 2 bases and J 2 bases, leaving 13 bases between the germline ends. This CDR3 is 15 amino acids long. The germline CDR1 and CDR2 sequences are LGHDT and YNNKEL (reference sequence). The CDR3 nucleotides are TGTGCCAGCAGCCAATCACTAGCCGGGCCCTACGAGCAGTACTTC. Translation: CASSQSLAGPYEQYF.

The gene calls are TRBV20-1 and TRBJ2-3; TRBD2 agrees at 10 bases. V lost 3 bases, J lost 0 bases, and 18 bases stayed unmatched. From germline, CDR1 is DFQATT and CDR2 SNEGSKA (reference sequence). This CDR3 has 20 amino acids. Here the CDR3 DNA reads TGCAGTGCTAGTTGGGGACTAGCGTCCGACGGGCTGACCAGCACAGATACGCAGTATTTT. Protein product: CSASWGLASDGLTSTDTQYF.

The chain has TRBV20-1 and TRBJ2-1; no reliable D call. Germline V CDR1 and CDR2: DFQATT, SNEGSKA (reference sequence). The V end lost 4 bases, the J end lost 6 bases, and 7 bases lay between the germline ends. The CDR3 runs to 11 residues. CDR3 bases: TGCAGTGCTACGCCTAGCAATGAGCAGTTCTTC. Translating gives CSATPSNEQFF.

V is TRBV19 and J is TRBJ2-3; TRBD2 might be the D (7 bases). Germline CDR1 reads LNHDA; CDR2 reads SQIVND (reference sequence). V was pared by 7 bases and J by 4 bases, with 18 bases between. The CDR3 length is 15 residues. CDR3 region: CASMTGGSVSDTQYF. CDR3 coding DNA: TGTGCCAGTATGACAGGCGGGAGCGTCTCAGATACGCAGTATTTT.

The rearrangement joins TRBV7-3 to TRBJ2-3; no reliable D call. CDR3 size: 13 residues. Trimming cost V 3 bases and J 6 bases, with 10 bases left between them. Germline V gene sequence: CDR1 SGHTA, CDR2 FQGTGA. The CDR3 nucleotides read TGTGCCAGCAGCTTTAATGAGCTGGATACGCAGTATTTT. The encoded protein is CASSFNELDTQYF.

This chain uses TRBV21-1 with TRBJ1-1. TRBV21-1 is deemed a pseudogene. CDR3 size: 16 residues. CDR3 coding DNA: TGTGCCAGCAGCAAATGGGGGGGCGCCGGGAACACTGAAGCTTTCTTT. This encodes CASSKWGGAGNTEAFF.

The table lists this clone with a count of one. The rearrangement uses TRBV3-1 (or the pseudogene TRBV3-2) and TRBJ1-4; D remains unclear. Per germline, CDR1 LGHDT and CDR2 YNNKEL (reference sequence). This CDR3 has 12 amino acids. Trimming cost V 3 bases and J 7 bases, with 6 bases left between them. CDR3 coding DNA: TGTGCCAGCAGCCATTCGAGTGAAAAACTGTTTTTT. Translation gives CASSHSSEKLFF.

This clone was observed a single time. The CDR3 here is CAISEGRGNYGYTF. CDR3 in DNA: TGTGCCATCAGTGAGGGCAGGGGAAACTATGGCTACACCTTC. The chain carries TRBV10-3 and TRBJ1-2, with D tentatively TRBD1 (6 bases). The CDR3 contains 14 residues. The V gene's germline CDR1 is ENHRY and CDR2 SYGVKD. V gave up 2 bases and J gave up 2 bases, with 9 bases separating them.

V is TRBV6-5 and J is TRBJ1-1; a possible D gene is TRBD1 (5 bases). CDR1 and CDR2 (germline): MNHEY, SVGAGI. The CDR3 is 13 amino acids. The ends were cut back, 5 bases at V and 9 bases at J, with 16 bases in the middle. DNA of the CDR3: TGTGCCAGCAGTCCATACCTGGGGGGACAAGCTTTCTTT. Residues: CASSPYLGGQAFF.

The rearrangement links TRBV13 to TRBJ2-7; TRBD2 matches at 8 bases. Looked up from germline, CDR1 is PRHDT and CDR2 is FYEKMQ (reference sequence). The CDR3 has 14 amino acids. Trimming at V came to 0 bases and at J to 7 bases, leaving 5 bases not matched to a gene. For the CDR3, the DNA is TGTGCCAGCAGCTTAGGCGGGAGGGCGGGTGAGCAGTACGTC. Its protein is CASSLGGRAGEQYV.

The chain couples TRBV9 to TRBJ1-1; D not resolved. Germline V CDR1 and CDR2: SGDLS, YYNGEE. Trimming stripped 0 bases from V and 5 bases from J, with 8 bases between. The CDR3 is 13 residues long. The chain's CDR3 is CASSVGADTEAFF. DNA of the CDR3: TGTGCCAGCAGCGTAGGAGCGGATACTGAAGCTTTCTTT.

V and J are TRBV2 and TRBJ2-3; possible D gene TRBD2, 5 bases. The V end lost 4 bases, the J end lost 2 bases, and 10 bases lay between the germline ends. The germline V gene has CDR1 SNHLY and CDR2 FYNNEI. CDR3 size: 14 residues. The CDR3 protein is CASSADYSTDTQYF. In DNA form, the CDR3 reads TGTGCCAGCAGTGCAGACTACTCCACAGATACGCAGTATTTT.

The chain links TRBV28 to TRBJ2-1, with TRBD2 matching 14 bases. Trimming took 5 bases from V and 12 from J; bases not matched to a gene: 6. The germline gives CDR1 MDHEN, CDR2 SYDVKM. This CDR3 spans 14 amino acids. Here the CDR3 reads CASSGPGLAGAQFF. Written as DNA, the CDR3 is TGTGCCAGCAGTGGACCGGGACTAGCGGGAGCGCAGTTCTTC.

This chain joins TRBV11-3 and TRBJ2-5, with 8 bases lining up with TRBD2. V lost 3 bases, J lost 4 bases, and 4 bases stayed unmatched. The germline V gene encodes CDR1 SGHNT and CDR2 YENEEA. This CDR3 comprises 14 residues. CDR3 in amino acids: CASSFTRGAETQYF. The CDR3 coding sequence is TGTGCCAGCAGCTTTACGCGGGGGGCAGAGACCCAGTACTTC.

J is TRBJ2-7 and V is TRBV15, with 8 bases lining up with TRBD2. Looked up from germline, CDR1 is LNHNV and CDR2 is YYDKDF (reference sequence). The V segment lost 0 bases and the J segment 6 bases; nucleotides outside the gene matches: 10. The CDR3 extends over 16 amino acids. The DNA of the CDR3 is TGTGCCACCAGCAGAGATACCGGGAGGGCCTTGATCGAGCAGTACTTC. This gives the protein CATSRDTGRALIEQYF.